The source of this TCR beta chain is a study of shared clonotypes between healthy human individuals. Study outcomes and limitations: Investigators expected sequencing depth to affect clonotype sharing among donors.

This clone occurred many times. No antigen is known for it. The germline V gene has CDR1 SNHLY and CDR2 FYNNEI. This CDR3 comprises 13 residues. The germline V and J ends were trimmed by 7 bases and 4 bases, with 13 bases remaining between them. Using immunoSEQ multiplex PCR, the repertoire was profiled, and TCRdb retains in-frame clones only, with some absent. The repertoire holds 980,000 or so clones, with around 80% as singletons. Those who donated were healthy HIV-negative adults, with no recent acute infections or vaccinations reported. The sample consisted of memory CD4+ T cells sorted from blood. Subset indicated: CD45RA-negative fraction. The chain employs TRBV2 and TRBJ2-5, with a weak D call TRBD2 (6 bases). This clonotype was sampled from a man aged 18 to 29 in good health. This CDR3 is CASKAGTVETQYF. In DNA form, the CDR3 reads TGTGCCAGCAAGGCGGGGACGGTAGAGACCCAGTACTTC.